A selection of T cell receptor beta chains follows, all from one sample in a study of blood T cell repertoires in COVID-19. TCRdb's copy holds only in-frame clones and misses some; the assay was immunoSEQ multiplex PCR. The sample has about 290,000 clones, over 85% seen once. Material for sequencing was peripheral blood. Source of these receptors: a woman younger than 45 with COVID-19, enrolled during active disease. CDR3s include the opening cysteine and the closing phenylalanine or tryptophan. D genes are given only for firm matches. Not all rows give a size; the values are once, few, many and, for expanded clones, a class.

size	J	V	D	DNA	CDR3
-	TRBJ1-5	TRBV19	-	TGTGCCAGTAGTATAGACCTGGAGGGCCAGCCCCAGCATTTT	CASSIDLEGQPQHF
few	TRBJ1-1	TRBV6-2/TRBV6-3	TRBD1	TGTGCCAGCAGTAAGACAGGGCACACTGAAGCTTTCTTT	CASSKTGHTEAFF
few	TRBJ2-1	TRBV7-2	-	TGTGCCAGCAGCTCCACGCCCGGAGGTGAGCAGTTCTTC	CASSSTPGGEQFF
-	TRBJ2-1	TRBV6-5	-	TGTGCCAGCAGTTTTACAGTGTCGGATGAGCAGTTCTTC	CASSFTVSDEQFF
-	TRBJ2-5	TRBV6-1	-	TGTGCCAGCAGTGCGCTTCTCGGGGGAACTGGGGAGACCCAGTACTTC	CASSALLGGTGETQYF
-	TRBJ1-5	TRBV4-1	-	TGCGCCAGCAGCCAATCACAGGGTCAGACGCAGCCCCAGCATTTT	CASSQSQGQTQPQHF
-	TRBJ1-6	TRBV5-4	-	TGTGCCAGCAGCTTAGGGAGTGGATCACCCCTCCACTTT	CASSLGSGSPLHF
-	TRBJ1-4	TRBV5-1	-	TGCGCCAGCAGTGGGGACTCGAGAAGTGAAAAACTGTTTTTT	CASSGDSRSEKLFF
-	TRBJ1-2	TRBV3-1/TRBV3-2	-	TGTGCCAGCAGCCCCGGGACTAACTATGGCTACACCTTC	CASSPGTNYGYTF
-	TRBJ1-2	TRBV27	TRBD1	TGTGCCACCTTCGGGATCGGCAGGGGGCTTCGGGACTCCTATGGCTACACCTTC	CATFGIGRGLRDSYGYTF
-	TRBJ1-2	TRBV28	TRBD1	TGTGCCAGCAGGACAGGGGGAGGTGGCTACACCTTC	CASRTGGGGYTF
-	TRBJ2-2	TRBV5-1	TRBD2	TGCGCCAGCAGCTTGGTGGGAGGGCTCCGGACCGGGGAGCTGTTTTTT	CASSLVGGLRTGELFF
-	TRBJ1-6	TRBV27	-	TGTGCCAGCACCCGAGGCGGGGCAGCGAGCTCCTATAATTCACCCCTCCACTTT	CASTRGGAASSYNSPLHF
-	TRBJ2-3	TRBV6-2/TRBV6-3	TRBD2	TGTGCCAGCAGTTGGGAGTTCAGCGGGGGACTCACAGATACGCAGTATTTT	CASSWEFSGGLTDTQYF
once	TRBJ2-7	TRBV7-9	TRBD2	TGTGCCAGCAGTCCGGGACTAACCTACGAGCAGTACTTC	CASSPGLTYEQYF
-	TRBJ1-2	TRBV3-1/TRBV3-2	-	TGTGCCAGCAGCCGGGAGGTGGGGGGCTACACCTTC	CASSREVGGYTF
-	TRBJ2-1	TRBV6-5	-	TGTGCCAGCAGTTACGGACAGTACAATGAGCAGTTCTTC	CASSYGQYNEQFF
-	TRBJ2-7	TRBV18	TRBD1	TGTGCCAGCTCACCGAGGGACAGTTCCTACGAGCAGTACTTC	CASSPRDSSYEQYF
-	TRBJ2-3	TRBV7-7	TRBD1	TGTGCCAGCAGCCCCACCGCGGGACAGGCCACAGATACGCAGTATTTT	CASSPTAGQATDTQYF
-	TRBJ1-6	TRBV7-2	-	TGTGCCACCTTGGAGGCGGGTTCACCCCTCCACTTT	CATLEAGSPLHF
once	TRBJ1-1	TRBV18	-	TGTGCCAGCTCACCCGACAGGAGGAACACTGAAGCTTTCTTT	CASSPDRRNTEAFF
-	TRBJ2-7	TRBV29-1	TRBD1	TGCAGCGCCGGGACAGGTGGTGGCTCCTACGAGCAGTACTTC	CSAGTGGGSYEQYF
-	TRBJ2-1	TRBV11-3	-	TGTGCCAGCAGCTTGCGGGACGGATACAATGAGCAGTTCTTC	CASSLRDGYNEQFF
-	TRBJ2-7	TRBV7-2	-	TGTGCCAGCAGCCGAACAGGCTACGAGCAGTACTTC	CASSRTGYEQYF
-	TRBJ2-7	TRBV2	TRBD2	TGTGCCAGCAGTGATTTTGCGAGCGGGGGCTCCTACGAGCAGTACTTC	CASSDFASGGSYEQYF
once	TRBJ2-3	TRBV5-4	TRBD2	TGTGCCAGCAGCCGAATAGCGGGGGGACCCACAGATACGCAGTATTTT	CASSRIAGGPTDTQYF
-	TRBJ1-1	TRBV4-1	-	TGCGCCAGCAGCCAAGCGGGATCAAACACTGAAGCTTTCTTT	CASSQAGSNTEAFF
-	TRBJ1-1	TRBV27	-	TGCCGCGGATACACTGAAGCTTTCTTT	CRGYTEAFF
-	TRBJ2-1	TRBV19	TRBD2	TGTGCCAGTAGTACGTCTAGCGGGAGAGGGAATGAGCAGTTCTTC	CASSTSSGRGNEQFF
-	TRBJ2-7	TRBV9	TRBD2	TGTGCCAGCAGCTCACGGCCGGGACTAGCGGGGAATCACGAGCAGTACTTC	CASSSRPGLAGNHEQYF
once	TRBJ1-2	TRBV7-2	TRBD1	TGTGCCAGCAGCTTATTAGGACAGGGTTATGGCTATGGCTACACCTTC	CASSLLGQGYGYGYTF
once	TRBJ2-2	TRBV5-1	TRBD1	TGCGCCAGCAGCCCGGGACAGGGGGCTGCCACCGGGGAGCTGTTTTTT	CASSPGQGAATGELFF
-	TRBJ2-7	TRBV19	-	TGTGCCAGTAGTCATCACCGGGACACAAAAGAGCAGTACTTC	CASSHHRDTKEQYF
-	TRBJ1-1	TRBV7-9	-	TGTGCCAGCAGCTCGACAGGCTTCATGAACACTGAAGCTTTCTTT	CASSSTGFMNTEAFF
-	TRBJ1-6	TRBV18	TRBD1	TGTGCCAGCTCACCCCAACAGGGGGCGGGGGATTCACCCCTCCACTTT	CASSPQQGAGDSPLHF
-	TRBJ1-5	TRBV7-8	TRBD1	TGTGCCAGCAGCCCCCGGGACAGCCCCCGTCAGCCCCAGCATTTT	CASSPRDSPRQPQHF
once	TRBJ2-5	TRBV19	TRBD1	TGTGCCACTAGAGAAACAGGGGTTTCGGTAGAGACCCAGTACTTC	CATRETGVSVETQYF
-	TRBJ1-2	TRBV6-5	TRBD1	TGTGCCAGCACCAACACAGGGGAGGTCTATGGCTACACCTTC	CASTNTGEVYGYTF
-	TRBJ2-1	TRBV4-1	TRBD2	TGCGCCAGCAGCCCAGAAGCGGGGGGGCATGGTGAGCAGTTCTTC	CASSPEAGGHGEQFF
-	TRBJ2-2	TRBV5-1	-	TGCGCCAGCTCAATACAGGCCGGGGAGCTGTTTTTT	CASSIQAGELFF
-	TRBJ2-5	TRBV5-3	TRBD1	TGTGCCAGAAGCTCTACAGGGGGGGAGACCCAGTACTTC	CARSSTGGETQYF
-	TRBJ1-2	TRBV10-3	-	TGTGCCATCAGTGACGGGGGAGACGATCGTTATGGGTATGGCTACACCTTC	CAISDGGDDRYGYGYTF
-	TRBJ2-7	TRBV19	TRBD1	TGTGCCAGTAGTATCGGGACAGGGAGAACCTACGAGCAGTACTTC	CASSIGTGRTYEQYF
few	TRBJ2-7	TRBV7-9	TRBD1	TGTGCCAGCAGCCTTTACAGGGGAATTTACTACGAGCAGTACTTC	CASSLYRGIYYEQYF
-	TRBJ2-1	TRBV4-2	TRBD2	TGTGCCAGCGGAGTAGCGGGGGGGCGAAGTGAGCAGTTCTTC	CASGVAGGRSEQFF
few	TRBJ1-2	TRBV19	TRBD1	TGTGCCAGTAGAAGGACAGGGAGGTCCAACTATGGCTACACCTTC	CASRRTGRSNYGYTF
-	TRBJ2-1	TRBV6-2/TRBV6-3	-	TGTGCCAGCAGTTACTCGGGTCTACGGGGAGAGTTCTTC	CASSYSGLRGEFF
-	TRBJ2-7	TRBV7-6	-	TGTGCCAGCAGCTCGGGACTTACCTACGAGCAGTACTTC	CASSSGLTYEQYF
once	TRBJ2-7	TRBV15	-	TGTGCCACCAGCAGAGATGTAGCGCCCTACGAGCAGTACTTC	CATSRDVAPYEQYF
-	TRBJ1-1	TRBV11-1	TRBD1	TGTGCCAGCAGCCTTACAGGGGGACGAACTGAAGCTTTCTTT	CASSLTGGRTEAFF
once	TRBJ1-1	TRBV7-9	-	TGTGCCAGCAACAGCGGGGCCAGCCCTGAAGCTTTCTTT	CASNSGASPEAFF
once	TRBJ1-1	TRBV9	TRBD1	TGTGCCAGCAGCGTAGGGACCACAGGGGCGAACACTGAAGCTTTCTTT	CASSVGTTGANTEAFF